The 23 T cell receptor beta chains given below trace back to one sample, sequenced in a study of sequential checkpoint blockade in melanoma (dated by TCRdb to about 2019). Libraries were constructed by the immunoSEQ multiplex PCR assay. Not all clones reach the TCRdb copy of this immuneACCESS table, which keeps in-frame sequences only. Checked studies attribute under half of the gap to unresolved V genes and leave the rest unexplained. In this sample the table shows about 8,400 clones, approximately 54% of which occur a single time. 17% of the sample rests with the top ten. This sample's treatment or condition label indicates: randomized to nivolumab then ipilimumab (arm A) or the reverse (arm B). The sequences come from CD8+ T cells sorted from blood (inferred from file names), collected from a patient given nivolumab and ipilimumab in sequence. The origin of the receptors is a human donor with melanoma.

This clone was detected a few times. The chain links TRBV15 to TRBJ2-6; no firm D call. The ends were cut back, 5 bases at V and 14 bases at J, with 10 bases in the middle. Per germline, CDR1 LNHNV and CDR2 YYDKDF (reference sequence). This CDR3 comprises 11 residues. The CDR3 region is CATSVRGFLTF. CDR3 nucleotides: TGTGCCACCAGCGTCCGAGGTTTCCTGACTTTC.

The chain is built from TRBV7-6 and TRBJ2-7; a weak D match, TRBD2 (5 bases). Trimming shortened V by 0 bases and J by 3 bases, and 9 bases separated the two germline ends. CDR1 SGHVS and CDR2 FNYEAQ come from the germline V gene. The CDR3 runs 14 residues. Here the CDR3 DNA reads TGTGCCAGCAGCTTAGCGGCGACTAACTACGAGCAGTACTTC. Protein: CASSLAATNYEQYF.

The chain has TRBV6-6 and TRBJ2-7; 8 bases are shared with TRBD1. Germline V gives CDR1 MNHNY, CDR2 SVGAGI (reference sequence). CDR3 length: 14 residues. Germline trimming cut 2 bases from V and 6 bases from J; bases unmatched to any gene: 6. DNA of the CDR3: TGTGCCAGCAGTTACGGACAGGGCGTGGGCGAGCAGTACTTC. Protein: CASSYGQGVGEQYF.

The chain has TRBV27 and TRBJ1-2, with D perhaps matching TRBD1 (6 bases). Germline lookup yields CDR1 MNHEY and CDR2 SMNVEV (reference sequence). There are 15 residues in the CDR3. The ends were cut back, 0 bases at V and 0 bases at J, with 8 bases in the middle. CDR3: CASSLSQGANYGYTF. DNA for the CDR3: TGTGCCAGCAGTTTATCACAGGGAGCTAACTATGGCTACACCTTC.

Here the CDR3 DNA reads TGTGCCAGCACCTCCGGGACAGAAAAAAACACCGGGGAGCTGTTTTTT. Translating gives CASTSGTEKNTGELFF. J is TRBJ2-2 and V is TRBV7-6, with 7 positions matching TRBD1. V dropped 7 bases and J dropped 2; count of bases not matched to a gene: 10. CDR3 length equals 16 residues. Germline lookup yields CDR1 SGHVS and CDR2 FNYEAQ.

This sequence joins TRBV6-1 and TRBJ1-3, with D maybe TRBD1 (5 bases). Trimming removed 3 bases at V and 0 bases at J, with 9 bases between. Germline CDR1 reads MNHNS; CDR2 reads SASEGT. This CDR3 region has 15 residues. The CDR3 sequence is CASSEGEGSGNTIYF. The CDR3 DNA reads as TGTGCCAGCAGTGAGGGGGAGGGCTCTGGAAACACCATATATTTT.

The chain joins TRBV19 to TRBJ2-7; TRBD2 matches at 7 bases. This CDR3 has 14 amino acids. The junction had 10 bases not matched to a gene; V was cut back by 5 bases and J by 6 bases. CDR1 and CDR2 (germline): LNHDA, SQIVND (reference sequence). The CDR3 loop is CASSSGEGRAEQYF. The CDR3 coding sequence is TGTGCCAGTAGTTCGGGGGAGGGGCGGGCCGAGCAGTACTTC.

V usage is TRBV15 and J usage is TRBJ2-7, with D possibly matching TRBD1 (5 bases). V lost 3 bases to trimming and J lost 2 bases, with 14 bases between them. This CDR3 contains 15 residues. Germline CDR1 LNHNV, CDR2 YYDKDF (reference sequence). DNA of the CDR3: TGTGCCACCAGCAGCCCCCACCAGGGCGCCTACGAGCAGTACTTC. It encodes CATSSPHQGAYEQYF.

This chain connects TRBV28 to TRBJ1-4; 8 nucleotides align to TRBD1. Losses at the gene ends were 5 bases for V and 10 bases for J; bases not matched to a gene: 15. The length of the CDR3 is 16 residues. Germline V CDR1 and CDR2: MDHEN, SYDVKM. The CDR3 region has the DNA TGTGCCAGCAGTCCATTTCGACAGGGGCAGGGGAGAAAACTGTTTTTT. Translated: CASSPFRQGQGRKLFF.

Points on this clone: The same CDR3 can be traced to other DNA sequences in this sample. The chain combines TRBV19 with TRBJ1-5; tentatively, D is TRBD1 (6 bases). The CDR3 is made up of 14 amino acids. The ends were cut back, 7 bases at V and 3 bases at J, with 13 bases in the middle. Germline CDR1 LNHDA, CDR2 SQIVND (reference sequence). The CDR3 spells CASTPRQVNQPQHF. In nucleotides, the CDR3 is TGTGCCAGTACCCCAAGACAGGTCAATCAGCCCCAGCATTTT.

The rearrangement uses TRBV28 and TRBJ1-1; D is possibly TRBD1 (6 bases). Germline-derived CDR1 and CDR2 are MDHEN and SYDVKM. The CDR3 totals 17 residues. The ends were cut back, 1 base at V and 0 bases at J, with 15 bases in the middle. CDR3 amino acids: CASSLLNAGGMNTEAFF. The CDR3 bases are TGTGCCAGCAGTTTATTAAATGCGGGGGGCATGAACACTGAAGCTTTCTTT.

This clone turned up a few times. The V call is TRBV19, the J call TRBJ2-7; 9 positions agree with TRBD1. The CDR3 consists of 14 residues. The germline CDR1 and CDR2 sequences are LNHDA and SQIVND (reference sequence). J was trimmed by 5 bases and V by 5 bases; bases with no gene match: 7. CDR3 loop: CASSPADRGHEQYF. In nucleotides, the CDR3 is TGTGCCAGTAGTCCAGCGGACAGGGGCCACGAGCAGTACTTC.

This clone was seen only a few times. V and J are TRBV28 and TRBJ1-1; the match to TRBD1 covers 7 bases. With 6 bases clipped from V and 1 base from J, the junction kept 11 bases outside the gene matches. CDR1 MDHEN and CDR2 SYDVKM come from the germline V gene. The CDR3 is 16 residues long. CDR3 loop: CASRRDSTVWNTEAFF. CDR3 coding DNA: TGTGCCAGCAGACGGGACAGTACCGTATGGAACACTGAAGCTTTCTTT.

In this sample, this clone turned up a few times. V gene TRBV7-9 combines with J gene TRBJ2-3; the D is unclear. Germline V CDR1 and CDR2: SEHNR, FQNEAQ (reference sequence). This CDR3 has 15 amino acids. The V end was cut by 5 bases, the J end by 1 base, with 13 bases between. In DNA, the CDR3 is TGTGCCAGCAGCCCAGTCCAGCGCGGCACAGATACGCAGTATTTT. It encodes CASSPVQRGTDTQYF.

The chain has TRBV19 and TRBJ1-2; D is unresolved. Trimming cost V 7 bases and J 0 bases, with 9 bases left between them. CDR1 and CDR2 from the germline V gene are LNHDA and SQIVND (reference sequence). The CDR3 runs 13 residues. This chain's CDR3 is CASMISPNYGYTF. The CDR3 coding sequence is TGTGCCAGTATGATCAGTCCTAACTATGGCTACACCTTC.

J is TRBJ2-7 and V is TRBV5-1, with D tentatively TRBD2 (5 bases). Germline-derived CDR1 and CDR2 are SGHRS and YFSETQ. This CDR3 region has 13 residues. V was clipped by 2 bases and J by 3 bases, with 9 bases between them. The CDR3 region has the DNA TGCGCCAGCAGCTTTGGACGGGACTACGAGCAGTACTTC. This translates into CASSFGRDYEQYF.

This rearrangement joins TRBV11-2 to TRBJ1-6; unclear D gene. This CDR3 is 12 amino acids long. V gave up 8 bases and J gave up 12 bases, with 14 bases separating them. From germline, CDR1 is SGHAT and CDR2 FQNNGV. CDR3 sequence: CASRAGSGPLHF. The CDR3 coding sequence is TGTGCCAGCCGAGCGGGGTCGGGACCCCTCCACTTT.

This rearrangement joins TRBV5-5 to TRBJ2-1; 9 bases map to TRBD2. There are 15 residues in the CDR3. V trimming: 5 bases; J trimming: 1 base; junction bases outside the gene matches: 4. Germline V CDR1 and CDR2: SGHKS, YYEKEE (reference sequence). The chain's CDR3 is CASRYSGGSYNEQFF. The CDR3 coding sequence is TGTGCCAGCAGATATAGCGGGGGTTCCTACAATGAGCAGTTCTTC.

V is TRBV7-9 and J is TRBJ1-3, with 8 nucleotides matching TRBD1. Per germline, CDR1 SEHNR and CDR2 FQNEAQ (reference sequence). The CDR3 spans 16 residues. After removal of 5 bases from V and 2 bases from J, the junction contained 8 bases not matched to a gene. CDR3 residues: CASSGEGTGPGNTIYF. CDR3 in DNA: TGTGCCAGCAGCGGGGAGGGGACAGGCCCTGGAAACACCATATATTTT.

The chain couples TRBV15 to TRBJ2-6, with 7 nucleotides matching TRBD2. V lost 5 bases and J lost 3; bases outside the gene matches: 7. Looked up from germline, CDR1 is LNHNV and CDR2 is YYDKDF (reference sequence). This CDR3 spans 16 amino acids. In DNA, the CDR3 is TGTGCCACCAGCGAGGTGGGGGGGAGTGGGGCCAACGTCCTGACTTTC. Protein product: CATSEVGGSGANVLTF.

This clone counts as large. The V call is TRBV5-4, the J call TRBJ2-7, with TRBD1 matching over 8 bases. The V segment lost 4 bases and the J segment 0 bases; nucleotides outside the gene matches: 3. The germline gives CDR1 SGHNT, CDR2 YYREEE (reference sequence). This CDR3 comprises 14 residues. The CDR3 region has the DNA TGTGCCAGCAGCAGGGGGACAGGCTCCTACGAGCAGTACTTC. The encoded protein is CASSRGTGSYEQYF.

V and J are TRBV7-4 and TRBJ1-3; TRBD1 agrees at 7 bases. V shed 1 base and J 8 bases; nucleotides not matched to a gene: 11. CDR3 length equals 16 residues. From germline, CDR1 is SGHVT and CDR2 SQSDAQ. The CDR3 region has the DNA TGTGCCAGCAGCTTAGTCCCAACCGACAGGGAGTACACCATATATTTT. It translates to CASSLVPTDREYTIYF. Full variable domain (remainder filled in from reference TRBV7-4 and TRBJ1-3): GAGVSQSPRYKVAKRGRDVALRCDSISGHVTLYWYRQTLGQGSEVLTYSQSDAQRDKSGRPSGRFSAERPERSVSTLKIQRTEQGDSAVYLCASSLVPTDREYTIYFGEGSWLTVV.

This clone is medium-sized by share. The V gene is TRBV7-9, the J gene TRBJ2-7; TRBD1 matches 9 bases. The germline V gene encodes CDR1 SEHNR and CDR2 FQNEAQ (reference sequence). J lost 5 bases, V lost 6 bases, and 11 bases had no gene match. This CDR3 is 15 amino acids long. The CDR3 DNA reads as TGTGCCAGCAGTTCGGCCGGGACAGGGTCTGACGAGCAGTACTTC. Translation: CASSSAGTGSDEQYF.